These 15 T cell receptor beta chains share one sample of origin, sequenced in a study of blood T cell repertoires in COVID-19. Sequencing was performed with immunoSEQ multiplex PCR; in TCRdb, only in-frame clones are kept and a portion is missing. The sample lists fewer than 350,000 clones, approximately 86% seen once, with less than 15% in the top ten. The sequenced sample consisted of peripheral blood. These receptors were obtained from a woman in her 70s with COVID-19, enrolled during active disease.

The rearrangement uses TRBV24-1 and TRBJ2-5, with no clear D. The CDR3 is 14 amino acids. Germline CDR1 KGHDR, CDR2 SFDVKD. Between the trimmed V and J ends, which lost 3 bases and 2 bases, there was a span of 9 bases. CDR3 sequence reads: CATSDRSQQETQYF. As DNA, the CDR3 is TGTGCCACCAGTGATCGGAGTCAGCAAGAGACCCAGTACTTC.

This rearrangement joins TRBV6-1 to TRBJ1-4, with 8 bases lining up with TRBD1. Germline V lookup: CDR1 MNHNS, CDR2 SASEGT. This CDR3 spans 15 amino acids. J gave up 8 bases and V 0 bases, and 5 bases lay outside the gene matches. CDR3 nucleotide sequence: TGTGCCAGCAGTGAAGCGCAGGGGGCTGGGGAAAAACTGTTTTTT. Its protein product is CASSEAQGAGEKLFF.

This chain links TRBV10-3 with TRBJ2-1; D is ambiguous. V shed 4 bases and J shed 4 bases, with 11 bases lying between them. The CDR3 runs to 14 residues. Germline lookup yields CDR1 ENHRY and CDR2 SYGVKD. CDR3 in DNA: TGTGCCATCAGTGGGCAACAGAAATACAATGAGCAGTTCTTC. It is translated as CAISGQQKYNEQFF.

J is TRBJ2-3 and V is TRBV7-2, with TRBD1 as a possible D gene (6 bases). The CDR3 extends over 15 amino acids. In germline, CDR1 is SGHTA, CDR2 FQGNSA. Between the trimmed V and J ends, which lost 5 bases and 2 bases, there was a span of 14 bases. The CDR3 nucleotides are TGTGCCAGCAGCCTTGGACAGCTTAACACAGATACGCAGTATTTT. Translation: CASSLGQLNTDTQYF.

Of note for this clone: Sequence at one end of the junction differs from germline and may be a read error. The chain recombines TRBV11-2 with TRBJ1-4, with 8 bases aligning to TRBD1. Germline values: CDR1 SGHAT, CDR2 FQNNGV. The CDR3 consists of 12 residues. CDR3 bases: TGTGCCAGCAGCTCTCTTTCAGGGGGCGCAATTTTT. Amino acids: CASSSLSGGAIF.

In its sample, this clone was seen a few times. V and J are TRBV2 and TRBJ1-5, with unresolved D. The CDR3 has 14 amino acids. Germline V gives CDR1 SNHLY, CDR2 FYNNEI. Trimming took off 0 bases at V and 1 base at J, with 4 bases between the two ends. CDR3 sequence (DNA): TGTGCCAGCAGTGAAGCACAGAGCAATCAGCCCCAGCATTTT. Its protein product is CASSEAQSNQPQHF.

CDR3 region: CASSTGTGVSPWDGYTF. The CDR3 DNA is TGTGCCAGTAGTACGGGGACAGGGGTTAGTCCCTGGGACGGCTACACCTTC. The rearrangement uses TRBV19 and TRBJ1-2, with 10 nucleotides matching TRBD1. Germline loops: CDR1 LNHDA, CDR2 SQIVND (reference sequence). J was trimmed by 8 bases and V by 4 bases; bases with no gene match: 16. The CDR3 runs 17 residues.

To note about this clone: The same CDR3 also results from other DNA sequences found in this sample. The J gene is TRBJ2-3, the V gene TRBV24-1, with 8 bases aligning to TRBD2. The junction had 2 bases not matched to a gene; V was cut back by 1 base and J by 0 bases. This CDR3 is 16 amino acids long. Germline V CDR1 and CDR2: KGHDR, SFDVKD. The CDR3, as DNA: TGTGCCACCAGTGATTTTAGCGGGGTTAGCACAGATACGCAGTATTTT. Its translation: CATSDFSGVSTDTQYF.

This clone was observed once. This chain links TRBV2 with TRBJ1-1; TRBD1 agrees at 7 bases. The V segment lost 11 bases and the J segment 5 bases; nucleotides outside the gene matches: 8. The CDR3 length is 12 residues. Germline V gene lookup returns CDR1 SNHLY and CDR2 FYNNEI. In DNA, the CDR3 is TGTGCCCGCCAGCAGGGGGGTACTGAAGCTTTCTTT. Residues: CARQQGGTEAFF.

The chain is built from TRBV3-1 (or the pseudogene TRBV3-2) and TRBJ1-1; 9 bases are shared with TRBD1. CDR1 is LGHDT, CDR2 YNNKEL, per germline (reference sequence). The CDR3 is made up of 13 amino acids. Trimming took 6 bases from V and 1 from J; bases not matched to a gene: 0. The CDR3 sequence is CASRDRGNTEAFF. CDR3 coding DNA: TGTGCCAGCAGGGACAGGGGGAACACTGAAGCTTTCTTT.

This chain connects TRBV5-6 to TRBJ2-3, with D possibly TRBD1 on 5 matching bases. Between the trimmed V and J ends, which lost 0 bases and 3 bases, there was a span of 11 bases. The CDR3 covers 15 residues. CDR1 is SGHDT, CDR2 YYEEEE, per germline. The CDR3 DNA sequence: TGTGCCAGCAGCTTGGAAGGGGTAGGGACAGATACGCAGTATTTT. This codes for CASSLEGVGTDTQYF.

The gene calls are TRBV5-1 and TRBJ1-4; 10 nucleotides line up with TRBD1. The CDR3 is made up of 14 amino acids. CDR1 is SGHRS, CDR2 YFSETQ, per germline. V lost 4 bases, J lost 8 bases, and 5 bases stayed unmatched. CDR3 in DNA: TGCGCCAGCAGCACAGGACAGGGGGGCGAAAAACTGTTTTTT. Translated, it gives CASSTGQGGEKLFF.

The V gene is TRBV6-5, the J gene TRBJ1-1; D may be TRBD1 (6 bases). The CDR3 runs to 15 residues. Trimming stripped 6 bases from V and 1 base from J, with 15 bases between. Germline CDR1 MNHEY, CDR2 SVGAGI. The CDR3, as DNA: TGTGCCAGCAGGCCTAAGCCACAGGGGAACACTGAAGCTTTCTTT. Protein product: CASRPKPQGNTEAFF.

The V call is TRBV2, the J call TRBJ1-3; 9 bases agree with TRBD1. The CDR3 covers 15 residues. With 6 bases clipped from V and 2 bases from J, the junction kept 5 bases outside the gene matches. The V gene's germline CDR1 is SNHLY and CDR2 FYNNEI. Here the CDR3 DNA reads TGTGCCAGCAGCGCTACAGGGGGCCCTGGAAACACCATATATTTT. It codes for CASSATGGPGNTIYF.

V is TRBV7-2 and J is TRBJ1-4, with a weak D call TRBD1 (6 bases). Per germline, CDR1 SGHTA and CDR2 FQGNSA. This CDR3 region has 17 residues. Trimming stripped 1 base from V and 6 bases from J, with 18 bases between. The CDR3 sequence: CASSLDREIGQHEKLFF. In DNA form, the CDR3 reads TGTGCCAGCAGCTTAGACAGGGAAATTGGCCAACATGAAAAACTGTTTTTT. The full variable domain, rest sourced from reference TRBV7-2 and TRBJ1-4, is GAGVSQSPSNKVTEKGKDVELRCDPISGHTALYWYRQSLGQGLEFLIYFQGNSAPDKSGLPSDRFSAERTGGSVSTLTIQRTQQEDSAVYLCASSLDREIGQHEKLFFGSGTQLSVL.